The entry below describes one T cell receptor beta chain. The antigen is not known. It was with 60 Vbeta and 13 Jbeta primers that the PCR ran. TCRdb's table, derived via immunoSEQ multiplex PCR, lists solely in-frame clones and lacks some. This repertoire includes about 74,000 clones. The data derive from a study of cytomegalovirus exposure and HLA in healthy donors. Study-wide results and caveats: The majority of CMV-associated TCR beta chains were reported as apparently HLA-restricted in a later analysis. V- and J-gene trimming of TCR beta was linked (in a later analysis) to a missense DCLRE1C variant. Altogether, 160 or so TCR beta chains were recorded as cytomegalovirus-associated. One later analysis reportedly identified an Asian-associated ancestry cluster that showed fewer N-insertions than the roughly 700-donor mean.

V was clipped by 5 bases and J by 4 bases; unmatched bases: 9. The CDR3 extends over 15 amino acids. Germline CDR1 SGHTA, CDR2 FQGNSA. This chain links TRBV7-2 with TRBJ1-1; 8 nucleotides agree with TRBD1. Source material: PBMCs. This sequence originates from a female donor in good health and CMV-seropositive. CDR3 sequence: CASSAKQGGGTEAFF. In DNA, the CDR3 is TGTGCCAGCAGCGCTAAACAGGGGGGGGGCACTGAAGCTTTCTTT.